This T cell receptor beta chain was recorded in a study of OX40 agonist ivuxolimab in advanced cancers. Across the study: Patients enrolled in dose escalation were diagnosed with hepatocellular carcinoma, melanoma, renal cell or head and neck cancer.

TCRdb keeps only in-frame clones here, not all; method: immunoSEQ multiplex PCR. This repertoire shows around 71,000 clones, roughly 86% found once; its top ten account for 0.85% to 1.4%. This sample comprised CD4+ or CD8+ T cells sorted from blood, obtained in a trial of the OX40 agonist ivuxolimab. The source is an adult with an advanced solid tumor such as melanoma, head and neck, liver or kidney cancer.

CDR3 sequence: CASTTQGLAVDTQYF. The CDR3 DNA reads as TGCGCCAGCACCACTCAAGGACTAGCAGTTGATACGCAGTATTTT. The chain has TRBV5-1 and TRBJ2-3, with 8 bases identical to TRBD2. The germline V gene encodes CDR1 SGHRS and CDR2 YFSETQ. The CDR3 is made up of 15 amino acids. J was trimmed by 6 bases and V by 6 bases; bases with no gene match: 12.